The T cell receptor (beta chain) described here comes from a study of early T cells in non-severe SARS-CoV-2 infection (dated by TCRdb to about 2021). For context, the study as a whole: TCR sequencing used bulk RNA from unsorted whole blood, so alpha and beta chains could not be paired.

The study at large found these results: VDJdb matching was skewed toward anti-spike CD8 responses and likely underestimated virus-specific expansions, missing private and CD4 specificities.

In the germline V gene, CDR1 corresponds to MNHNS and CDR2 to SASEGT. Inclusive of the bounding cysteine and phenylalanine, the CDR3 is 12 residues long. Only the CDR3 portion is preserved as DNA: 36 bases, with reading frame beginning at the first base. Trimming removed 8 bases from V and 13 bases from J, leaving 18 bases between the germline ends. To note about this clonotype: This receptor's antigen is unknown. No qualities accompany the bases; no much larger clone lies one base away.

The library was prepared using 5' RACE. Data came from a NextSeq 500. To correct for sequencing error and PCR bias, the TCR library protocol tagged individual cDNA molecules with unique molecular identifiers. Both TCR alpha and beta chains were sequenced, and tight co-correlation was observed between alpha and beta sequence abundances in each sample. As for how the authors treated the data: Decombinator V4 was used to perform V gene, J gene and CDR3 annotation of TCR sequences. TCRs were defined as expanded if a significant change between any two time points was detected under a Poisson model with p below 0.0001. TCR abundances were normalised to the total number of TCRs sequenced in each sample and reported as counts per million. TRAV1-2 paired with TRAJ12, TRAJ20 or TRAJ33 defined MAIT TCRs, while TRAV10 paired with TRAJ18 defined iNKT TCRs. A search of VDJdb, accessed on 1 November 2021, was run for TCRs annotated to CMV, EBV and SARS-CoV-2, with TCRs annotated for multiple antigens excluded. In TCRdb, the public reads were trimmed at Q25 with fastp and aligned with MiXCR, with productive beta chains retained. Each entry is one CDR3 protein sequence, shown with its most common DNA and genes. In this record, the V and J calls reflect TCRdb's handling and not the investigators' own analysis. This sample is represented by roughly 92,000 distinct CDR3 sequences; about 12% of them were singletons. 3.5% to 5% of the sample is taken by the ten largest.

This was a case-control study nested in a cohort of healthcare workers in London, UK, who had nasopharyngeal swab PCR tests and blood samples taken every week. Healthcare workers were recruited between 23 and 31 March 2020, during the week of the UK lockdown, and were followed weekly for up to about 16 weeks. This clonotype was obtained from an adult who was a healthcare worker with PCR-confirmed SARS-CoV-2 infection or an uninfected control (not recorded which). The sequenced sample was whole blood, obtained at baseline. Here the chain combines TRBV6-1 and TRBJ2-1; the D gene is perhaps TRBD1, from 7 matching bases. Read as DNA, the sequence is TGTGCCAGCGGAGTAGGAGGGGGCGCCCAGTTCTTC. Translated, it gives CASGVGGGAQFF.